This T cell receptor beta chain was sequenced in a study of OX40 agonist ivuxolimab in advanced cancers. Overall study: Patients' therapy was ivuxolimab, an antibody that acts as an agonist of OX40 (CD134). Age averaged about 66 years (range roughly 20 to 90), and about 86% were male. Two patients with cutaneous melanoma and one with hepatocellular carcinoma, three in total, showed partial responses.

Sequencing used immunoSEQ multiplex PCR; TCRdb keeps in-frame clones, though not all of them. The sample lists fewer than 85,000 clones; about 80% were seen once. Germline-derived CDR1 and CDR2 are SNHLY and FYNNEI. The CDR3 loop spans 14 amino acids. The V and J ends lost 7 bases and 3 bases respectively, with 15 bases between them. Study-level results: Relative to CD4+ cells, CD8+ T cells on average had more expanded clones.

As for this clone: Its antigen is as yet unknown.

The clonotype originates from an adult with an advanced solid tumor such as melanoma, head and neck, liver or kidney cancer. This rearrangement joins TRBV2 to TRBJ1-2; D remains ambiguous. Sequenced here: CD4+ or CD8+ T cells sorted from blood, sampled in a trial of the OX40 agonist ivuxolimab. This CDR3 reads CASTERGRDYGYTF. DNA for the CDR3: TGTGCCAGCACCGAGAGAGGGAGGGACTATGGCTACACCTTC.